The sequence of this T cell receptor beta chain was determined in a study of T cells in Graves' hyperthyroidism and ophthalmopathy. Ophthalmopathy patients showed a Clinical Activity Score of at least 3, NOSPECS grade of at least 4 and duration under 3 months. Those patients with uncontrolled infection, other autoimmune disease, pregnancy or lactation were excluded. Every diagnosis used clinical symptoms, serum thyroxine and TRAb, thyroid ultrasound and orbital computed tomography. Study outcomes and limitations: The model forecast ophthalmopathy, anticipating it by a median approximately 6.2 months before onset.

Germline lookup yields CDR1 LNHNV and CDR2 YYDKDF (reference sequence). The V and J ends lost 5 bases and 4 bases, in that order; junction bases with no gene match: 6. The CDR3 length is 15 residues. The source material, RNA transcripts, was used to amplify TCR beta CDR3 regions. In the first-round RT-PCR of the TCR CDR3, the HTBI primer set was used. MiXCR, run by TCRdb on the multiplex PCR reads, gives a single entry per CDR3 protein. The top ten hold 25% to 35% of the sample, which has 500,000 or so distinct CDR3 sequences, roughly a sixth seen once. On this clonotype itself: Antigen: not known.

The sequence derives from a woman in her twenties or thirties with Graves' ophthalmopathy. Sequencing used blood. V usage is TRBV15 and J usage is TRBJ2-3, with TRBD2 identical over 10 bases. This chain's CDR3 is CATSSSGSPPDTQYF. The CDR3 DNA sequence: TGTGCCACCAGCTCTAGCGGGAGCCCCCCAGATACGCAGTATTTT.